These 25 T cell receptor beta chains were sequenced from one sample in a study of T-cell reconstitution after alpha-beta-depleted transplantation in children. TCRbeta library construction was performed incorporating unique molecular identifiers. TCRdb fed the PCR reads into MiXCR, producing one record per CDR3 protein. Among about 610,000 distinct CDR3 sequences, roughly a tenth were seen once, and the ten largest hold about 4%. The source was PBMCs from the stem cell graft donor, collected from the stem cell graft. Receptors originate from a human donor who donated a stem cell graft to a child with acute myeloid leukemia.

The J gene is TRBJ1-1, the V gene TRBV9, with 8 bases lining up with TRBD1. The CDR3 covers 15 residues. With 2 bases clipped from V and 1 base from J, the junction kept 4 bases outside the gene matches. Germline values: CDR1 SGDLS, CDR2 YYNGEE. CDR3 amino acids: CASSVGTGKNTEAFF. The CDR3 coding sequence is TGTGCCAGCAGCGTTGGGACAGGCAAGAACACTGAAGCTTTCTTT.

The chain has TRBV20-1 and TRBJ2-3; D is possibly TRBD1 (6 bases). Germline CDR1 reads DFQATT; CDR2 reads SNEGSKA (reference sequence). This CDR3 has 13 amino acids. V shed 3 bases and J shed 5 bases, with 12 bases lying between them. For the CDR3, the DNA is TGCAGTGCTAGTCGGCAGGGGAGAGATACGCAGTATTTT. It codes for CSASRQGRDTQYF.

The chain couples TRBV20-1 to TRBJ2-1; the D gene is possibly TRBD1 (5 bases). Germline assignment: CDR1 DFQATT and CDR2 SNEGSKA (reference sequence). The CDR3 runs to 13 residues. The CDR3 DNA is TGCAGCTCAGGGTATTCCTCCTACAATGAGCAGTTCTTC. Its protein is CSSGYSSYNEQFF.

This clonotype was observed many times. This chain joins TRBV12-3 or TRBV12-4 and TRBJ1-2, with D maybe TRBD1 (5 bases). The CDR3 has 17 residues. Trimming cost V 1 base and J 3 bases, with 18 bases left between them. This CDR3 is CASSLVVTGPSDYGYTF. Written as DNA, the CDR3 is TGTGCCAGCAGTTTAGTTGTTACAGGCCCGTCGGACTATGGCTACACCTTC.

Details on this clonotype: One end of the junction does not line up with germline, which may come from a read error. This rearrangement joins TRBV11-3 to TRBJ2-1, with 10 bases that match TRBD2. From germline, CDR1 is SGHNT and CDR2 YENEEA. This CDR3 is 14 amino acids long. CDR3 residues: CASSLGGTSDERFF. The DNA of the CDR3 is TGTGCCAGCAGCTTAGGGGGGACTAGCGACGAGCGGTTCTTC.

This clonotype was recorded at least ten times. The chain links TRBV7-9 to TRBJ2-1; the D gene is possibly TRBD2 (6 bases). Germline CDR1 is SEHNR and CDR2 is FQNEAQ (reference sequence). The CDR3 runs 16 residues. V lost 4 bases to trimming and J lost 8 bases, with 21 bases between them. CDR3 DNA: TGTGCCAGCAGCTCGCAGACTAGTTTCGACGACTATGAGCAGTTCTTC. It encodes CASSSQTSFDDYEQFF.

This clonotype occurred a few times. The CDR3 DNA sequence: TGTGCCAGCTCAAAACTAGCGGGGTTGAACACCGGGGAGCTGTTTTTT. It is translated as CASSKLAGLNTGELFF. This chain joins TRBV7-2 and TRBJ2-2, with 10 positions matching TRBD2. The germline V gene has CDR1 SGHTA and CDR2 FQGNSA. The junction had 7 bases not matched to a gene; V was cut back by 8 bases and J by 1 base. The CDR3 consists of 16 residues.

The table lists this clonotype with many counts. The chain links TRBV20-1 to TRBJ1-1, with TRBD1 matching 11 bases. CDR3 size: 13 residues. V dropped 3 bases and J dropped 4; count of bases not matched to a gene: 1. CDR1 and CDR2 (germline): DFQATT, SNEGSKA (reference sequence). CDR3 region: CSARGQGVTEAFF. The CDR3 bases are TGCAGTGCTAGGGGACAGGGGGTCACTGAAGCTTTCTTT.

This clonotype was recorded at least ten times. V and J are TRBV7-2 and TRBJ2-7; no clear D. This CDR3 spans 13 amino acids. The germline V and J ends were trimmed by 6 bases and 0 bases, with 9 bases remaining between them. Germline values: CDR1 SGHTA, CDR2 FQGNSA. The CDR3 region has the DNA TGTGCCAGCAGTTTACCAAGCTCCTACGAGCAGTACTTC. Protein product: CASSLPSSYEQYF.

The CDR3 is CASSPEGSSGPRYTQYF. The CDR3 nucleotides read TGCGCCAGCAGCCCCGAGGGGAGTAGCGGCCCACGCTATACGCAGTATTTT. The chain carries TRBV5-1 and TRBJ2-3; D might be TRBD2 (6 bases). The CDR3 covers 17 residues. Trimming left V 4 bases short and J 7 bases short, with 25 bases between. Germline loops: CDR1 SGHRS, CDR2 YFSETQ.

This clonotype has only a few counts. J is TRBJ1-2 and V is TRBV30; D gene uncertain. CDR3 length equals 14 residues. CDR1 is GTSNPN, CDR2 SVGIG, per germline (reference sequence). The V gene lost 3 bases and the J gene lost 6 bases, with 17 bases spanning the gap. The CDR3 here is CAWRLERSTHGYTF. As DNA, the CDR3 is TGTGCCTGGAGACTAGAGCGTTCGACTCATGGCTACACCTTC.

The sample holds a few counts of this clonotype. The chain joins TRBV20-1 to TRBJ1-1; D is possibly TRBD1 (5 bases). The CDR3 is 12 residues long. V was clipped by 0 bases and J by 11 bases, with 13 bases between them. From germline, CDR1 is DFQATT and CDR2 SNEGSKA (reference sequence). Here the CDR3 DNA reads TGCAGTGCTAGAGATCTGCTTAGGGGTGCTTTCTTT. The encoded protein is CSARDLLRGAFF.

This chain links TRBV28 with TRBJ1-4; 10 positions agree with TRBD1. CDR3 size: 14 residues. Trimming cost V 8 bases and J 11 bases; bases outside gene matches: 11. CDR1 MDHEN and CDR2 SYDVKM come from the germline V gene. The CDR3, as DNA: TGTGCCAGCTGGCCCCGGGACAGGGGAGGGAAACTGTTTTTT. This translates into CASWPRDRGGKLFF.

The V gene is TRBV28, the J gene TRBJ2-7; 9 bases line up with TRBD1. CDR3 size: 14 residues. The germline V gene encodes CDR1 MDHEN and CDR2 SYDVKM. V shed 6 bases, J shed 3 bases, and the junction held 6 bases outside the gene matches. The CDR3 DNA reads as TGTGCCAGCAGCTTTGGGACAGGGCGCTACGAGCAGTACTTC. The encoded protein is CASSFGTGRYEQYF.

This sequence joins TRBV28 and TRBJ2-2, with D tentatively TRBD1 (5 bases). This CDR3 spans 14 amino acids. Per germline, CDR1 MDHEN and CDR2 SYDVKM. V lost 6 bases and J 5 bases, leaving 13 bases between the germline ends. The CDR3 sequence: CASRGLEWTGELFF. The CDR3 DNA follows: TGTGCCAGCAGGGGGCTAGAATGGACCGGGGAGCTGTTTTTT.

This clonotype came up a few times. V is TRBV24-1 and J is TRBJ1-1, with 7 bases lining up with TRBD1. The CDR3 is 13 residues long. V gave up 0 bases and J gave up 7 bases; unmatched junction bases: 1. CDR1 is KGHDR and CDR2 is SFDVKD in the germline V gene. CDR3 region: CATSDLGTDEAFF. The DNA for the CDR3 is TGTGCCACCAGTGATTTGGGGACAGATGAAGCTTTCTTT.

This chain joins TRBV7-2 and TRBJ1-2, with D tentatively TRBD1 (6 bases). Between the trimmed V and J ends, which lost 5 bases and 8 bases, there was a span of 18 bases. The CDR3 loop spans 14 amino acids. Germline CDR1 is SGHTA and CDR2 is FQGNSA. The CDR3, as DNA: TGTGCCAGCAGCACAAGTCGGGGGGCGGAAGGCTACACCTTC. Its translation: CASSTSRGAEGYTF.

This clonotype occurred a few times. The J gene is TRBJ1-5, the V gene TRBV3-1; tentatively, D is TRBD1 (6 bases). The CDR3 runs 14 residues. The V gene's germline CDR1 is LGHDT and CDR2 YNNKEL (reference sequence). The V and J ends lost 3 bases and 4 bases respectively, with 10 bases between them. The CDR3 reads CASSHRQDNQPQHF. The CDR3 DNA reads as TGTGCCAGCAGCCACCGACAGGATAATCAGCCCCAGCATTTT.

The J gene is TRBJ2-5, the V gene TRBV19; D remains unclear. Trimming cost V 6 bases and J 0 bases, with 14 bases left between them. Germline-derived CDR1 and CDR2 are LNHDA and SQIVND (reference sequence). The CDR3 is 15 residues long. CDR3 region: CASSLGMFYQETQYF. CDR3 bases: TGTGCCAGTAGCCTTGGGATGTTTTACCAAGAGACCCAGTACTTC.

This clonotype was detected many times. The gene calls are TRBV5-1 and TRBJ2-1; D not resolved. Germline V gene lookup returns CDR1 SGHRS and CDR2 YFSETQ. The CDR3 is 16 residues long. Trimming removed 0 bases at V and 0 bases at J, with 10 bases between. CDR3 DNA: TGCGCCAGCAGCTTGGCCGGGTCGAGCTCCTACAATGAGCAGTTCTTC. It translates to CASSLAGSSSYNEQFF.

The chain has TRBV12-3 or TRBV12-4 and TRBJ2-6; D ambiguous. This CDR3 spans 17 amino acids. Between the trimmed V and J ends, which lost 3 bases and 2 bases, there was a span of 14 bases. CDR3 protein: CASSFISGWAGANVLTF. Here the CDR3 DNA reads TGTGCCAGCAGTTTTATTTCTGGGTGGGCTGGGGCCAACGTCCTGACTTTC.

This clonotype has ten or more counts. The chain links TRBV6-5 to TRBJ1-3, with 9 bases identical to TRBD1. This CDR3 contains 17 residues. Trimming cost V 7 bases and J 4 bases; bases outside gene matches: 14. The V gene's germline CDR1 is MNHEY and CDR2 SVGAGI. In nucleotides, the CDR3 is TGTGCCAGCACAATGAGACCGGACAGGGGACCCGGAAACACCATATATTTT. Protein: CASTMRPDRGPGNTIYF.

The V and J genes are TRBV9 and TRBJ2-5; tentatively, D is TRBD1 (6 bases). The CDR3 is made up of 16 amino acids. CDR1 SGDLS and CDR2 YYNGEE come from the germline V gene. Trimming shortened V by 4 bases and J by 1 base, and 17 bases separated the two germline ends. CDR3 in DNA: TGTGCCAGCAGCACAGGACAGCCCACGGGCCAAGAGACCCAGTACTTC. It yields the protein CASSTGQPTGQETQYF.

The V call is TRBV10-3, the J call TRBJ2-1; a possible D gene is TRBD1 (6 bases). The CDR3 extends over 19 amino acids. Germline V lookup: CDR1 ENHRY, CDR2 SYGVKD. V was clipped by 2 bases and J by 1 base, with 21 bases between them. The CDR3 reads CAISEPGWNRALSYNEQFF. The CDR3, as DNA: TGTGCCATCAGTGAGCCGGGCTGGAACAGGGCCCTATCCTACAATGAGCAGTTCTTC.

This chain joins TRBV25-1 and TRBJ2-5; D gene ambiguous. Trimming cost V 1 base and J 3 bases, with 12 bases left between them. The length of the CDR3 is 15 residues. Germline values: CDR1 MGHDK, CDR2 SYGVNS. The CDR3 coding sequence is TGTGCCAGCAGTGAATGGCGGCAAACCGAAGAGACCCAGTACTTC. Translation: CASSEWRQTEETQYF.